One and the same sample provided the 28 T cell receptor beta chains below, sequenced in a study of CD8+CD57+ T cells in acquired aplastic anemia. Those patients picked for sequencing had displayed CD8+CD57+ cell expansion on flow cytometry. Profiles of TCR beta VDJ and CDR3 were generated from a genomic DNA template. In TCRdb, the reads were re-called with MiXCR into one record per CDR3 protein. The data show about 120,000 distinct CDR3 sequences, with 55% to 70% seen just once and roughly 29% held by the top ten. Material for sequencing was sorted CD4+, CD8+, or CD8+CD57+ T cells (not recorded which) from PBMCs. The receptors come from a human donor with aplastic anemia.

In its sample, this clonotype was seen once. The chain uses TRBV20-1 and TRBJ2-5, with D hard to call. The V end lost 2 bases, the J end lost 3 bases, and 4 bases lay between the germline ends. The CDR3 contains 11 residues. The germline V gene encodes CDR1 DFQATT and CDR2 SNEGSKA (reference sequence). CDR3: CSARTEETQYF. CDR3 bases: TGCAGTGCTAGAACAGAAGAGACCCAGTACTTC.

This chain uses TRBV7-2 with TRBJ2-1; TRBD1 aligns across 8 bases. From germline, CDR1 is SGHTA and CDR2 FQGNSA. V was clipped by 4 bases and J by 7 bases; unmatched bases: 3. This CDR3 region has 13 residues. This CDR3 is CASSSDRVNEQFF. In DNA form, the CDR3 reads TGTGCCAGCAGCTCGGACAGGGTGAATGAGCAGTTCTTC.

This sequence joins TRBV19 and TRBJ1-5; D is unresolved. V was clipped by 1 base and J by 2 bases, with 12 bases between them. The CDR3 spans 16 residues. Germline V gene data show CDR1 as LNHDA and CDR2 as SQIVND (reference sequence). The chain's CDR3 is CASSIGAGGGNQPQHF. In DNA, the CDR3 is TGTGCCAGTAGTATAGGGGCTGGCGGAGGCAATCAGCCCCAGCATTTT.

The genes are TRBV10-1 and TRBJ2-7; D gene unclear. Trimming removed 2 bases at V and 9 bases at J, with 14 bases between. The germline V gene has CDR1 WNHNN and CDR2 SYGVQD (reference sequence). The length of the CDR3 is 13 residues. CDR3 sequence: CASSEGRSRGQYF. The DNA for the CDR3 is TGCGCCAGCAGTGAGGGCAGATCGCGCGGGCAGTACTTC.

The CDR3 region has the DNA TGTGCCAGCAGTGAAGAAGGGCTTTCATACGAGCAGTACTTC. Protein sequence: CASSEEGLSYEQYF. The chain is built from TRBV2 and TRBJ2-7, with D uncertain. The V gene's germline CDR1 is SNHLY and CDR2 FYNNEI. This CDR3 is built from 14 residues. The V end was cut by 1 base, the J end by 4 bases, with 11 bases between.

CDR3 protein: CASNGGVTDEQYF. For the CDR3, the DNA is TGTGCCAGTAATGGCGGGGTCACGGACGAGCAGTACTTC. The chain carries TRBV19 and TRBJ2-7; tentative D call: TRBD2 (6 bases). The CDR3 covers 13 residues. V lost 7 bases, J lost 5 bases, and 15 bases lay in between. CDR1 is LNHDA, CDR2 SQIVND, per germline (reference sequence).

This clonotype was seen many times. In DNA form, the CDR3 reads TGCGCCAGCAGTGTAGGCGGGGGGCCATCCTACGAGCAGTACTTC. The encoded protein is CASSVGGGPSYEQYF. The chain couples TRBV10-2 to TRBJ2-7, with TRBD2 matching over 8 bases. The CDR3 covers 15 residues. V lost 4 bases to trimming and J lost 1 base; unmatched junction nucleotides: 6. Germline lookup yields CDR1 WSHSY and CDR2 SAAADI.

This clonotype was detected only once. The J gene is TRBJ2-5, the V gene TRBV29-1, with 9 bases that match TRBD1. This CDR3 is 14 amino acids long. Per the germline V gene, CDR1 is SQVTM and CDR2 is ANQGSEA. Germline trimming cut 1 base from V and 5 bases from J; bases unmatched to any gene: 5. The CDR3 bases are TGCAGCGTTGAAGGACAGGGGGGTCAGGAGACCCAGTACTTC. Translated: CSVEGQGGQETQYF.

The chain carries TRBV7-9 and TRBJ2-5; 7 nucleotides align to TRBD2. Germline lookup yields CDR1 SEHNR and CDR2 FQNEAQ (reference sequence). Germline trimming cut 4 bases from V and 2 bases from J; bases unmatched to any gene: 4. The CDR3 spans 14 residues. CDR3: CASSWIGGQETQYF. CDR3 coding DNA: TGTGCCAGCAGCTGGATCGGGGGGCAAGAGACCCAGTACTTC.

V is TRBV20-1 and J is TRBJ2-7; 8 bases are a match to TRBD2. The V and J ends lost 1 base and 6 bases, in that order; junction bases with no gene match: 8. The CDR3 sequence is 14 residues long. Germline V gives CDR1 DFQATT, CDR2 SNEGSKA (reference sequence). In nucleotides, the CDR3 is TGCAGTGCTAGAGGGATAGCGGGGACGTTCGAGCAGTACTTC. Translation: CSARGIAGTFEQYF.

The chain recombines TRBV20-1 with TRBJ2-7; tentative D call: TRBD1 (5 bases). The V and J ends lost 3 bases and 6 bases respectively, with 15 bases between them. CDR3 length: 13 amino acids. Germline CDR1 is DFQATT and CDR2 is SNEGSKA (reference sequence). CDR3 coding DNA: TGCAGTGCTAGTCCCATGGGAAGGGGCGAGCAGTACTTC. Protein sequence: CSASPMGRGEQYF.

This clonotype came up a few times. The chain carries TRBV24-1 and TRBJ2-1, with 7 bases aligning to TRBD1. The CDR3 has 16 amino acids. Germline-derived CDR1 and CDR2 are KGHDR and SFDVKD. V gave up 3 bases and J gave up 6 bases; unmatched junction bases: 10. CDR3 nucleotide sequence: TGTGCCACCAGTGATCCACCGACAGGGTCTAGCAATGAGCAGTTCTTC. Translating it yields CATSDPPTGSSNEQFF.

The chain combines TRBV6-2 or TRBV6-3 with TRBJ1-2, with D maybe TRBD1 (5 bases). Germline values: CDR1 MNHEY, CDR2 SVGEGT. The CDR3 runs 13 residues. The V gene lost 5 bases and the J gene lost 5 bases, with 12 bases spanning the gap. The CDR3 DNA follows: TGTGCCAGCAGTCCTTCTGGGGGGTATGGCTACACCTTC. Amino acid sequence: CASSPSGGYGYTF.

The genes are TRBV9 and TRBJ2-3; weak D call: TRBD1 (5 bases). The CDR3 has 18 amino acids. The ends were cut back, 0 bases at V and 1 base at J, with 18 bases in the middle. Per the germline V gene, CDR1 is SGDLS and CDR2 is YYNGEE. The CDR3 DNA reads TGTGCCAGCAGCGTAGAACCCCGGCAGGGTGAGGGCACAGATACGCAGTATTTT. Translated: CASSVEPRQGEGTDTQYF.

The V call is TRBV29-1, the J call TRBJ2-5, with 7 bases aligning to TRBD2. This CDR3 is 13 amino acids long. Losses at the gene ends were 4 bases for V and 5 bases for J; bases not matched to a gene: 7. CDR1 is SQVTM and CDR2 is ANQGSEA in the germline V gene. The CDR3 DNA reads as TGCAGCGTTGGACTAGCTGGGGGGGAGACCCAGTACTTC. Its translation: CSVGLAGGETQYF.

Many counts were recorded for this clonotype. The CDR3 DNA follows: TGTGCCAGCAGTAGGGGGGTAGGAAGCGAGCAGTACTTC. Residues: CASSRGVGSEQYF. V usage is TRBV27 and J usage is TRBJ2-7; D may correspond to TRBD1 or TRBD2 (6 bases each). Trimming stripped 5 bases from V and 6 bases from J, with 14 bases between. Looked up from germline, CDR1 is MNHEY and CDR2 is SMNVEV (reference sequence). CDR3 length equals 13 residues.

This clonotype was picked up a small number of times. A read error may produce the germline difference seen at one junction end. The V gene is TRBV19, the J gene TRBJ2-1; 7 nucleotides align to TRBD1. CDR1 is LNHDA, CDR2 SQIVND, per germline (reference sequence). CDR3 length: 13 residues. The DNA for the CDR3 is TGTGCCAGTAGTCAAAGGGGGCAACTAGTAACTGTCTTC. This gives the protein CASSQRGQLVTVF.

V is TRBV7-3 and J is TRBJ1-5, with TRBD1 as a possible D gene (5 bases). With 3 bases removed from V and 9 bases from J, the gap between germline ends came to 12 bases. Germline loops: CDR1 SGHTA, CDR2 FQGTGA. The CDR3 has 13 amino acids. The CDR3 sequence is CASSLIGGGPQHF. For the CDR3, the DNA is TGTGCCAGCAGCTTGATCGGGGGAGGGCCCCAGCATTTT. Full variable domain (outside the CDR3, taken from reference TRBV7-3 and TRBJ1-5): GAGVSQTPSNKVTEKGKYVELRCDPISGHTALYWYRQSLGQGPEFLIYFQGTGAADDSGLPNDRFFAVRPEGSVSTLKIQRTERGDSAVYLCASSLIGGGPQHFGDGTRLSIL.

J is TRBJ2-7 and V is TRBV4-1, with D unclear. The CDR3 consists of 16 residues. The ends were cut back, 4 bases at V and 4 bases at J, with 20 bases in the middle. From germline, CDR1 is MGHRA and CDR2 YSYEKL. The CDR3 is CASSRDPGFMGYEQYF. The CDR3 bases are TGCGCCAGCAGCCGAGATCCAGGTTTTATGGGATACGAGCAGTACTTC.

The chain combines TRBV13 with TRBJ1-2; weak D call: TRBD1 (5 bases). The germline gives CDR1 PRHDT, CDR2 FYEKMQ (reference sequence). The CDR3 runs 16 residues. V was clipped by 6 bases and J by 4 bases, with 21 bases between them. The DNA of the CDR3 is TGTGCCAGCAGTGGGGGGGTGTCCCGAGACGCCTATGGCTACACCTTC. Protein product: CASSGGVSRDAYGYTF.

The rearrangement uses TRBV2 and TRBJ2-5, with TRBD1 as a possible D gene (5 bases). This CDR3 contains 14 residues. Trimming took off 3 bases at V and 1 base at J, with 9 bases between the two ends. Looked up from germline, CDR1 is SNHLY and CDR2 is FYNNEI. In nucleotides, the CDR3 is TGTGCCAGCAGTGAGGTTGACAGCCAAGAGACCCAGTACTTC. This encodes CASSEVDSQETQYF.

This clonotype was detected ten times or more. This chain links TRBV19 with TRBJ2-7; 9 positions agree with TRBD2. Trimming removed 3 bases from V and 1 base from J; junction bases left unmatched: 4. The CDR3 spans 15 residues. The germline gives CDR1 LNHDA, CDR2 SQIVND (reference sequence). The CDR3 here is CASSILAGSSYEQYF. The CDR3 DNA reads as TGTGCCAGTAGTATCCTAGCGGGATCGTCCTACGAGCAGTACTTC. Full variable domain (remainder filled in from reference TRBV19 and TRBJ2-7): DGGITQSPKYLFRKEGQNVTLSCEQNLNHDAMYWYRQDPGQGLRLIYYSQIVNDFQKGDIAEGYSVSREKKESFPLTVTSAQKNPTAFYLCASSILAGSSYEQYFGPGTRLTVT.

The rearrangement uses TRBV10-3 and TRBJ1-1, with 7 positions matching TRBD1. The length of the CDR3 is 16 residues. With 5 bases clipped from V and 5 bases from J, the junction kept 14 bases outside the gene matches. CDR1 and CDR2 from the germline V gene are ENHRY and SYGVKD. Here the CDR3 reads CAISTPDRVGRTEAFF. As DNA, the CDR3 is TGTGCCATCAGTACTCCCGACAGGGTGGGCAGGACTGAAGCTTTCTTT.

The chain employs TRBV20-1 and TRBJ1-5; D is ambiguous. The CDR3 length is 12 residues. Germline values: CDR1 DFQATT, CDR2 SNEGSKA (reference sequence). V was pared by 5 bases and J by 5 bases, with 10 bases between. The CDR3 nucleotides are TGCAGTGCTGGCAGAGCTGATCAGCCCCAGCATTTT. It yields the protein CSAGRADQPQHF.

In DNA form, the CDR3 reads TGCAGTGCTAGAGACTCGGGTCAGGCTGGAAACACCATATATTTT. Translating gives CSARDSGQAGNTIYF. This chain uses TRBV20-1 with TRBJ1-3; unclear D gene. Trimming removed 0 bases at V and 2 bases at J, with 11 bases between. This CDR3 contains 15 residues. Germline CDR1 DFQATT, CDR2 SNEGSKA (reference sequence).

The chain links TRBV10-3 to TRBJ2-5; D ambiguous. Per the germline V gene, CDR1 is ENHRY and CDR2 is SYGVKD. With 0 bases removed from V and 1 base from J, the gap between germline ends came to 12 bases. The length of the CDR3 is 16 residues. The DNA for the CDR3 is TGTGCCATCAGTGAGTCTACTGGACGGAGCCAAGAGACCCAGTACTTC. It is translated as CAISESTGRSQETQYF.

This rearrangement joins TRBV19 to TRBJ1-2; perhaps TRBD1 as D (5 bases). Deletions cut 9 bases from V and 6 bases from J, with 17 bases between. CDR1 and CDR2 (germline): LNHDA, SQIVND (reference sequence). This CDR3 is built from 13 residues. The DNA of the CDR3 is TGTGCCAGCCACTCGGACATTTACCATGGCTACACCTTC. It specifies CASHSDIYHGYTF.

The chain carries TRBV15 and TRBJ1-5, with D possibly TRBD1 on 5 matching bases. This CDR3 is built from 15 residues. CDR1 and CDR2 (germline): LNHNV, YYDKDF (reference sequence). Trimming pared 5 bases from V and 7 bases from J, leaving 18 bases between. The CDR3: CATSPPGGVGQPQHF. CDR3 in DNA: TGTGCCACCAGCCCCCCGGGGGGAGTCGGCCAGCCCCAGCATTTT.